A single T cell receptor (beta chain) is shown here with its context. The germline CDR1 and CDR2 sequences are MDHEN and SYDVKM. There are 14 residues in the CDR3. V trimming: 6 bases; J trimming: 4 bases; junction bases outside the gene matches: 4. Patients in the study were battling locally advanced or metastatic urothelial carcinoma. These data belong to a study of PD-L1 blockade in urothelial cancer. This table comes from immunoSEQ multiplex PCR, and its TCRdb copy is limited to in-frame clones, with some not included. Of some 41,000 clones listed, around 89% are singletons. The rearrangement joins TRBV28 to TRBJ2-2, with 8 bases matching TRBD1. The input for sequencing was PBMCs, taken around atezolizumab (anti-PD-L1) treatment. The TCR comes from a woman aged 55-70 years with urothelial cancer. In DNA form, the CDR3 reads TGTGCCAGCAGGGACAGGGATCTCACCGGGGAGCTGTTTTTT. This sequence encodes CASRDRDLTGELFF. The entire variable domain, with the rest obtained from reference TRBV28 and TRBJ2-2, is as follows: DVKVTQSSRYLVKRTGEKVFLECVQDMDHENMFWYRQDPGLGLRLIYFSYDVKMKEKGDIPEGYSVSREKKERFSLILESASTNQTSMYLCASRDRDLTGELFFGEGSRLTVL.